This T cell receptor beta chain was sequenced during a study of post-analysis software for immune sequencing data. The study's findings and limits: Patients had higher frequencies than controls of roughly 5 TRBV segments, including TRBV5-6, TRBV5-1 and TRBV20-1. When the samples were clustered directly with F measure, those that had been prepared in the same batch showed strong co-clustering.

The V gene lost 2 bases and the J gene lost 5 bases, with 18 bases spanning the gap. Germline CDR1 and CDR2: MDHEN and SYDVKM. The CDR3 length is 16 residues. Notes on this clonotype: Its cognate antigen is unknown.

Presence of unique molecular identifiers characterized the TCR beta cDNA libraries. TCRdb redid the calling of the PCR reads with MiXCR, one entry per CDR3 protein. Here the sample spans around 500,000 distinct CDR3 sequences, approximately 31% being singletons. This receptor was identified in a girl aged 2-17 years with multiple sclerosis. Source material: blood. This sequence joins TRBV28 and TRBJ2-5; D could derive from TRBD1 or TRBD2 (6 bases each). The DNA for the CDR3 is TGTGCCAGCAGTTTAATCCCCCAGGGGAGGAAGGAGACCCAGTACTTC. Its translation: CASSLIPQGRKETQYF.